This T cell receptor beta chain stems from a study of T cells after yellow fever vaccination. The table lists this clonotype with a few counts. CDR1 and CDR2 (germline): SEHNR, FQNEAQ (reference sequence). This CDR3 spans 17 amino acids. V shed 7 bases and J 0 bases; nucleotides not matched to a gene: 9. TCRdb re-analysed the 5' RACE reads in MiXCR, keeping a single row per CDR3 protein. This sample has some 320,000 distinct CDR3 sequences, with over 3.5% found just once. The TCR comes from a man aged 18-30 years who received the YFV17D yellow fever vaccine. Specimen: PBMCs, collected 15 days after the yellow fever booster vaccination. The chain links TRBV7-9 to TRBJ2-1, with TRBD2 matching over 10 bases. CDR3 bases: TGTGCCAGCAAATGGGGTAGCGGGGGGAGCTCCTACAATGAGCAGTTCTTC. Protein: CASKWGSGGSSYNEQFF. Based on the CDR3 plus reference TRBV7-9 and TRBJ2-1, the full variable domain is DTGVSQNPRHKITKRGQNVTFRCDPISEHNRLYWYRQTLGQGPEFLTYFQNEAQLEKSRLLSDRFSAERPKGSFSTLEIQRTEQGDSAMYLCASKWGSGGSSYNEQFFGPGTRLTVL.